This is a list of T cell receptor beta chains from one sample in a study of blood T cell repertoires in COVID-19. The data were produced by immunoSEQ multiplex PCR, yet TCRdb's version contains in-frame clones alone and is incomplete. The sample has 240,000 or so clones, approximately 78% seen once; the top ten hold roughly an eighth. Sequences were obtained from peripheral blood. Every receptor here comes from a woman aged 60-75 years with active or convalescent COVID-19. CDR3s include the opening cysteine and the closing phenylalanine or tryptophan. D genes are given only for firm matches. Some rows have no size entry. The others give once, few or many, or a class for an expanded clone.

TRBV7-8	NA	TRBJ1-1	NA	CASTPIDRRNTEAFF	TGTGCCAGCACCCCTATTGACAGGAGGAACACTGAAGCTTTCTTT
TRBV19	NA	TRBJ1-5	NA	CASKWGEYQPQHF	TGTGCCAGTAAATGGGGGGAGTACCAGCCCCAGCATTTT
TRBV12-3/TRBV12-4	NA	TRBJ1-1	NA	CASSSGHRTEAFF	TGTGCCAGCAGTAGTGGGCATCGGACTGAAGCTTTCTTT
TRBV9	NA	TRBJ2-7	NA	CASSVAPRQGEEQYF	TGTGCCAGCAGCGTAGCCCCCCGGCAGGGCGAAGAGCAGTACTTC
TRBV6-1	TRBD1	TRBJ1-2	few	CASSEDRGLGYTF	TGTGCCAGCAGTGAAGACAGGGGGCTCGGCTACACCTTC
TRBV14	TRBD1	TRBJ1-2	few	CASSPLQGAFYGYTF	TGTGCCAGCAGCCCATTGCAGGGGGCTTTCTATGGCTACACCTTC
TRBV29-1	TRBD1	TRBJ1-2	NA	CSVADREGYGYTF	TGCAGCGTTGCAGACAGGGAGGGCTATGGCTACACCTTC
TRBV6-5	NA	TRBJ1-2	NA	CASSLTLNYGYTF	TGTGCCAGCAGTTTAACCCTAAACTATGGCTACACCTTC
TRBV3-1/TRBV3-2	NA	TRBJ1-4	NA	CASSQEHPGSTNEKLFF	TGTGCCAGCAGCCAAGAGCACCCGGGGTCAACTAATGAAAAACTGTTTTTT
TRBV7-9	NA	TRBJ1-1	NA	CASSFGDLNTEAFF	TGTGCCAGCAGCTTCGGAGACTTGAACACTGAAGCTTTCTTT
TRBV30	TRBD1	TRBJ2-7	NA	CAWSSGTGRSEQYF	TGTGCCTGGAGTAGTGGGACAGGACGTAGCGAGCAGTACTTC
TRBV6-5	NA	TRBJ1-2	NA	CASSYGRANYGYTF	TGTGCCAGCAGTTACGGCAGGGCTAACTATGGCTACACCTTC